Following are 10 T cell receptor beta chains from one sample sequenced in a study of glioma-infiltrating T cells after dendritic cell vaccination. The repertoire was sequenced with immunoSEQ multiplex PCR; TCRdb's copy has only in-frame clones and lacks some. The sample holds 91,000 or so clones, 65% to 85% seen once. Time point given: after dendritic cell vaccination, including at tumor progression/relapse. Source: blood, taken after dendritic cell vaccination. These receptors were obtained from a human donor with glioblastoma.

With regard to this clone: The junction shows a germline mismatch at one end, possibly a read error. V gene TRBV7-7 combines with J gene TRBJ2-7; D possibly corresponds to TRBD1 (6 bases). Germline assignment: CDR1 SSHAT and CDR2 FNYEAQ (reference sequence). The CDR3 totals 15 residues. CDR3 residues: CASSPRQVPLYEQYF. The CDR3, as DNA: TGTGCTAGCAGCCCTCGACAGGTGCCACTCTACGAGCAGTACTTC.

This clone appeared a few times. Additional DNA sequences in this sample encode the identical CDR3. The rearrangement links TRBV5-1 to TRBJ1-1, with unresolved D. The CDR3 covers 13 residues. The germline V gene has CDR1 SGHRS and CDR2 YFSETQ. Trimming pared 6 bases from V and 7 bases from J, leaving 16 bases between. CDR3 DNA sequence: TGCGCCAGCAACCCCCCGGGAGGCCATGAAGCTTTCTTT. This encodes CASNPPGGHEAFF. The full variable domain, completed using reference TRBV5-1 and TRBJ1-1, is KAGVTQTPRYLIKTRGQQVTLSCSPISGHRSVSWYQQTPGQGLQFLFEYFSETQRNKGNFPGRFSGRQFSNSRSEMNVSTLELGDSALYLCASNPPGGHEAFFGQGTRLTVV.

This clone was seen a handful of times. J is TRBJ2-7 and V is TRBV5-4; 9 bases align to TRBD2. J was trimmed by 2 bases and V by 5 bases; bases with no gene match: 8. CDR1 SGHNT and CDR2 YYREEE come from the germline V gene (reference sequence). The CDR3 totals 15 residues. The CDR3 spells CASSSSGGLPYEQYF. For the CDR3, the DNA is TGTGCCAGCAGTTCGAGCGGGGGGCTGCCCTACGAGCAGTACTTC.

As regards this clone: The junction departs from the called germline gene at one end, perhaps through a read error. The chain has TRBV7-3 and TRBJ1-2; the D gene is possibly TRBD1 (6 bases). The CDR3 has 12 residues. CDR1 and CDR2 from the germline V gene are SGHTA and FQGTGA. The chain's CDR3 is CASSLSEGVQSF. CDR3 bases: TGTGCCAGCAGCTTAAGTGAGGGGGTTCAGTCATTC.

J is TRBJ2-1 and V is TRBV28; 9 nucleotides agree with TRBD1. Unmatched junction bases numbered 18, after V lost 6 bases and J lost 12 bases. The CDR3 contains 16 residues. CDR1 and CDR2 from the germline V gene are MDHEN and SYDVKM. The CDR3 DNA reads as TGTGCCAGCAGGATACCGGGACAGGGTTTGTATTCGGGGCAGTTCTTC. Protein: CASRIPGQGLYSGQFF.

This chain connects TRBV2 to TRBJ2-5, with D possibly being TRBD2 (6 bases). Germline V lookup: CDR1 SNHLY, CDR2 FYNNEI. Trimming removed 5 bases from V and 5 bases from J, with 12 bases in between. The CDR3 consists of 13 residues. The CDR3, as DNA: TGTGCCAGCAGTCGGGAGCCCTGGGAGACCCAGTACTTC. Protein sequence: CASSREPWETQYF.

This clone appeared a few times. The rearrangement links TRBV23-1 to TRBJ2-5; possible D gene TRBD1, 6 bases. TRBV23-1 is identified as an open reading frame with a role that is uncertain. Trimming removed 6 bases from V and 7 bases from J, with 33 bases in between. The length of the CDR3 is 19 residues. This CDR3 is CASSPLGTPAFHSRATQYF. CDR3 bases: TGCGCCAGCAGCCCACTGGGGACACCGGCCTTTCACTCAAGGGCGACCCAGTACTTC.

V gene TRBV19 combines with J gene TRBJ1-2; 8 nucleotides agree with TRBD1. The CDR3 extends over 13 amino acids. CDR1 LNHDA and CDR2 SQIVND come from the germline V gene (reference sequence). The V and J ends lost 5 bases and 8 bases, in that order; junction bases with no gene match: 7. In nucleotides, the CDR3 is TGTGCCAGTAGTGGGCAGGGGGCGGGCGGCTACACCTTC. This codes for CASSGQGAGGYTF.

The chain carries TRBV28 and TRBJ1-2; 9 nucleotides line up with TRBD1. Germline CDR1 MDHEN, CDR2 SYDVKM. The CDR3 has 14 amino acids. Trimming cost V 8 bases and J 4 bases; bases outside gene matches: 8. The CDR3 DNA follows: TGTGCCAGCCGCAGCCGACAGGGGGGCTATGGCTACACCTTC. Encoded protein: CASRSRQGGYGYTF.

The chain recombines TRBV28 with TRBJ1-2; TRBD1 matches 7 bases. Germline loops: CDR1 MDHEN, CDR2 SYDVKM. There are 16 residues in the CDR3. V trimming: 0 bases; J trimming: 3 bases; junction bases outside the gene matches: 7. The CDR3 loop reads CASSLWTGLEDYGYTF. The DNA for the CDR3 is TGTGCCAGCAGTTTATGGACAGGGCTGGAGGACTATGGCTACACCTTC.